What follows are 24 T cell receptor beta chains derived from one specimen sequenced in a study of PD-1 blockade in classical Hodgkin lymphoma. Each patient relapsed following autologous stem cell transplantation, and prior brentuximab vedotin exposure differed. Produced via immunoSEQ multiplex PCR; TCRdb's table is partial and in-frame only. This table has tens of thousands of clones, approximately 70% appearing once. The source material was peripheral blood mononuclear cells (PBMCs), sampled at baseline. These receptors were collected from a human donor with classical Hodgkin lymphoma.

The V and J genes are TRBV11-3 and TRBJ2-2; tentative D call: TRBD2 (7 bases). This CDR3 contains 15 residues. Germline lookup yields CDR1 SGHNT and CDR2 YENEEA. Trimming removed 5 bases at V and 6 bases at J, with 16 bases between. CDR3 loop: CASSRRGAEAGELFF. The CDR3 coding sequence is TGTGCCAGCAGCCGTCGGGGGGCTGAGGCCGGGGAGCTGTTTTTT. The variable domain in full, with the rest retrieved from reference TRBV11-3 and TRBJ2-2, is EAGVVQSPRYKIIEKKQPVAFWCNPISGHNTLYWYLQNLGQGPELLIRYENEEAVDDSQLPKDRFSAERLKGVDSTLKIQPAELGDSAVYLCASSRRGAEAGELFFGEGSRLTVL.

This chain uses TRBV4-3 with TRBJ1-4, with 9 bases lining up with TRBD1. The CDR3 totals 18 residues. V trimming: 0 bases; J trimming: 5 bases; junction bases outside the gene matches: 10. Looked up from germline, CDR1 is LGHNA and CDR2 is YSLEER. The DNA of the CDR3 is TGCGCCAGCAGCCAAGATGGTTTGACCGGGACAGGGAATGAAAAACTGTTTTTT. Its protein product is CASSQDGLTGTGNEKLFF.

The V call is TRBV6-6, the J call TRBJ1-4; TRBD1 matches 8 bases. CDR1 MNHNY and CDR2 SVGAGI come from the germline V gene (reference sequence). With 11 bases clipped from V and 8 bases from J, the junction kept 10 bases outside the gene matches. The CDR3 length is 13 residues. The DNA of the CDR3 is TGTGCCGCTACAGGGGGGGTGGTCGAAAAACTGTTTTTT. It is translated as CAATGGVVEKLFF.

The V and J genes are TRBV30 and TRBJ2-3; tentative D call: TRBD1 (5 bases). The V and J ends lost 1 base and 2 bases respectively, with 22 bases between them. This CDR3 region has 18 residues. CDR1 and CDR2 from the germline V gene are GTSNPN and SVGIG (reference sequence). The CDR3 nucleotides are TGTGCCTGGAGTGGGCTGGCGGACATCATTAACCCCACAGATACGCAGTATTTT. Amino acid sequence: CAWSGLADIINPTDTQYF.

The chain joins TRBV7-6 to TRBJ2-1; 12 bases agree with TRBD2. Germline CDR1 SGHVS, CDR2 FNYEAQ. J gave up 6 bases and V 5 bases, and 8 bases lay outside the gene matches. This CDR3 contains 16 residues. The CDR3 nucleotides read TGTGCCAGCAGCGCCTGGACTAGCGGGACTGTCAATGAGCAGTTCTTC. Its translation: CASSAWTSGTVNEQFF.

This clone was seen just once. At one boundary the junction diverges from the germline segment, which might be a read error. The J gene is TRBJ2-5, the V gene TRBV7-7; D is unresolved. CDR3 length: 15 residues. CDR1 and CDR2 (germline): SSHAT, FNYEAQ (reference sequence). DNA of the CDR3: TGTGCTAGCAGTACGATGGCGACGGTGGAAGAGACCCAGTACTTC. Its translation is CASSTMATVEETQYF.

The rearrangement links TRBV19 to TRBJ2-1; TRBD2 aligns across 7 bases. The CDR3 contains 14 residues. Germline CDR1 is LNHDA and CDR2 is SQIVND (reference sequence). Germline trimming cut 10 bases from V and 4 bases from J; bases unmatched to any gene: 10. Here the CDR3 reads CATIEGGVYNEQFF. In DNA, the CDR3 is TGTGCCACCATAGAGGGAGGGGTATACAATGAGCAGTTCTTC.

This rearrangement joins TRBV7-9 to TRBJ2-2, with D possibly being TRBD2 (5 bases). CDR3 size: 14 residues. V gave up 10 bases and J gave up 1 base, with 13 bases separating them. Per the germline V gene, CDR1 is SEHNR and CDR2 is FQNEAQ (reference sequence). The CDR3 nucleotides are TGTGCCACATGGGCGGACTTGAACACCGGGGAGCTGTTTTTT. Translation: CATWADLNTGELFF.

J is TRBJ1-1 and V is TRBV7-9; 9 bases match TRBD1. Germline trimming cut 5 bases from V and 5 bases from J; bases unmatched to any gene: 6. The CDR3 runs to 14 residues. Germline CDR1 is SEHNR and CDR2 is FQNEAQ (reference sequence). The CDR3 DNA reads as TGTGCCAGCAGCCAACAGGGGGCGAGGACTGAAGCTTTCTTT. Amino acids: CASSQQGARTEAFF. Filled out from reference TRBV7-9 and TRBJ1-1, the complete variable domain reads DTGVSQNPRHKITKRGQNVTFRCDPISEHNRLYWYRQTLGQGPEFLTYFQNEAQLEKSRLLSDRFSAERPKGSFSTLEIQRTEQGDSAMYLCASSQQGARTEAFFGQGTRLTVV.

This chain connects TRBV19 to TRBJ1-5; no clear D. The CDR3 is made up of 13 amino acids. V gave up 3 bases and J gave up 4 bases, with 7 bases separating them. Germline V gene data show CDR1 as LNHDA and CDR2 as SQIVND (reference sequence). CDR3 nucleotides: TGTGCCAGTAGTATTTTGGTAAATCAGCCCCAGCATTTT. This codes for CASSILVNQPQHF.

This clone appeared many times. V gene TRBV1 combines with J gene TRBJ2-2; the table's D call, TRBD2, was not checked against the DNA. TRBV1 is a known pseudogene. The CDR3 extends over 16 amino acids. CDR3 loop: CTSSQKRGIKPGELFF. In DNA, the CDR3 is TGCACCAGCAGCCAAAAGCGCGGGATAAAGCCCGGGGAGCTGTTTTTT.

V usage is TRBV25-1 and J usage is TRBJ1-1; no reliable D call. From germline, CDR1 is MGHDK and CDR2 SYGVNS. The CDR3 loop spans 13 amino acids. V lost 3 bases to trimming and J lost 11 bases, with 16 bases between them. CDR3 bases: TGTGCCAGCAGTGATCCCCCAGGCCTAGAGGCTTTCTTT. Translating it yields CASSDPPGLEAFF.

This clone has only a few counts. V gene TRBV27 combines with J gene TRBJ1-2, with D possibly matching TRBD1 (6 bases). Germline-derived CDR1 and CDR2 are MNHEY and SMNVEV (reference sequence). Trimming stripped 8 bases from V and 0 bases from J, with 10 bases between. The CDR3 covers 13 residues. The CDR3, as DNA: TGTGCCAGCGGGGGCCAGGCTAACTATGGCTACACCTTC. Translating it yields CASGGQANYGYTF.

The chain is built from TRBV5-3 and TRBJ2-7, with 10 bases fitting TRBD2. TRBV5-3 is an ORF, and what it does is uncertain. CDR3 length: 18 residues. V dropped 0 bases and J dropped 5; count of bases not matched to a gene: 14. CDR3 DNA: TGTGCCAGAAGCTTGGTCGGGAGACGTAAGCGGGAGGGCGACGAGCAGTACTTC. Translating gives CARSLVGRRKREGDEQYF.

The genes are TRBV5-4 and TRBJ2-5; D possibly corresponds to TRBD1 (5 bases). The CDR3 contains 14 residues. Looked up from germline, CDR1 is SGHNT and CDR2 is YYREEE (reference sequence). The V gene lost 2 bases and the J gene lost 0 bases, with 8 bases spanning the gap. The CDR3 DNA reads TGTGCCAGCAGCTTCGACAGCGACCAAGAGACCCAGTACTTC. This gives the protein CASSFDSDQETQYF. The full variable domain, its missing parts supplied by reference TRBV5-4 and TRBJ2-5, is ETGVTQSPTHLIKTRGQQVTLRCSSQSGHNTVSWYQQALGQGPQFIFQYYREEENGRGNFPPRFSGLQFPNYSSELNVNALELDDSALYLCASSFDSDQETQYFGPGTRLLVL.

This clone appeared a single time. The chain links TRBV6-6 to TRBJ2-5; 7 bases line up with TRBD2. CDR3 length: 15 residues. Germline V CDR1 and CDR2: MNHNY, SVGAGI (reference sequence). V was clipped by 8 bases and J by 3 bases; unmatched bases: 12. The CDR3 DNA reads as TGTGCCAGCGGAGCGGGGCGGGGGTTCAAAGAGACCCAGTACTTC. Translating it yields CASGAGRGFKETQYF.

The chain recombines TRBV7-3 with TRBJ2-1, with a tentative D call TRBD2 (5 bases). This CDR3 is 15 amino acids long. Trimming left V 3 bases short and J 0 bases short, with 9 bases between. Germline CDR1 and CDR2: SGHTA and FQGTGA. The CDR3 spells CASSFGLSSYNEQFF. CDR3 DNA sequence: TGTGCCAGCAGCTTCGGACTTAGCTCCTACAATGAGCAGTTCTTC.

The J gene is TRBJ2-3, the V gene TRBV5-1, with 10 nucleotides matching TRBD1. The CDR3 has 16 amino acids. V shed 4 bases, J shed 3 bases, and the junction held 8 bases outside the gene matches. Germline V gives CDR1 SGHRS, CDR2 YFSETQ. The CDR3 DNA is TGCGCCAGCAGCAACCCCCGACAGGGGGCAACAGATACGCAGTATTTT. Its translation is CASSNPRQGATDTQYF.

The J gene is TRBJ1-2, the V gene TRBV7-9, with D possibly matching TRBD1 (5 bases). V lost 4 bases, J lost 7 bases, and 16 bases lay in between. The CDR3 totals 14 residues. In germline, CDR1 is SEHNR, CDR2 FQNEAQ (reference sequence). CDR3 sequence reads: CASSSGPIASGYTF. The CDR3 DNA is TGTGCCAGCAGCTCGGGACCCATAGCGAGTGGCTACACCTTC.

V and J are TRBV7-8 and TRBJ1-2; D might be TRBD1 (5 bases). The CDR3 covers 13 residues. The germline gives CDR1 SGHVS, CDR2 FQNEAQ. Deletions cut 8 bases from V and 3 bases from J, with 13 bases between. The CDR3 protein is CASVGGTDYGYTF. DNA of the CDR3: TGTGCCAGCGTTGGGGGGACTGACTATGGCTACACCTTC.

The count of this clone is one. The V call is TRBV19, the J call TRBJ2-7; no clear D. The V and J ends lost 5 bases and 2 bases respectively, with 10 bases between them. Germline CDR1 reads LNHDA; CDR2 reads SQIVND (reference sequence). The length of the CDR3 is 13 residues. The CDR3 reads CASSRYPTYEQYF. Written as DNA, the CDR3 is TGTGCCAGTAGTCGGTATCCAACCTACGAGCAGTACTTC.

This clone has more than one count but fewer than ten. The J gene is TRBJ1-5, the V gene TRBV9; D is uncertain. This CDR3 comprises 16 residues. Looked up from germline, CDR1 is SGDLS and CDR2 is YYNGEE. Trimming took 1 base from V and 0 from J, leaving 11 bases between them. The CDR3 is CASSVPPGNSNQPQHF. CDR3 nucleotide sequence: TGTGCCAGCAGCGTACCCCCGGGGAATAGCAATCAGCCCCAGCATTTT.

The chain combines TRBV27 with TRBJ1-1, with a tentative D call TRBD1 (5 bases). Germline V gives CDR1 MNHEY, CDR2 SMNVEV (reference sequence). V lost 7 bases to trimming and J lost 1 base, with 22 bases between them. This CDR3 is built from 17 residues. Here the CDR3 reads CASKDRVTGAKNTEAFF. The CDR3 DNA follows: TGTGCCAGCAAGGATCGCGTTACAGGCGCAAAGAACACTGAAGCTTTCTTT.

The CDR3 is CASSQGLLGISYNEQFF. As DNA, the CDR3 is TGCGCCAGCAGCCAAGGCTTACTAGGGATCTCCTACAATGAGCAGTTCTTC. The V and J genes are TRBV4-3 and TRBJ2-1; maybe TRBD2 (5 bases). The CDR3 extends over 17 amino acids. CDR1 LGHNA and CDR2 YSLEER come from the germline V gene. V gave up 1 base and J gave up 0 bases, with 13 bases separating them.